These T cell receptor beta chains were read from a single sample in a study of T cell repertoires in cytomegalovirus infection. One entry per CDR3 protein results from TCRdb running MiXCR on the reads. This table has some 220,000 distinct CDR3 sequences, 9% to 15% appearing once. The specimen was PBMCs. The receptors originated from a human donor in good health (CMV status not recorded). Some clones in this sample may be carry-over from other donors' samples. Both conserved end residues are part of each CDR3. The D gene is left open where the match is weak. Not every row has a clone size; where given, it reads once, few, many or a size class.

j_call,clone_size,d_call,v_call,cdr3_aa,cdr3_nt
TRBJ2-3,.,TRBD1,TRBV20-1,CSAREARGTGFSQYF,TGCAGTGCTAGAGAAGCGAGGGGGACAGGGTTTTCTCAGTATTTT
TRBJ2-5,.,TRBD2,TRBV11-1,CASSSPGLAYQETQYF,TGTGCCAGCAGCTCACCGGGACTAGCATATCAAGAGACCCAGTACTTC
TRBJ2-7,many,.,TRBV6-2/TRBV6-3,CASSYSRRGRPAYEQYF,TGTGCCAGCAGTTACTCGCGCCGCGGTCGACCCGCCTACGAGCAGTACTTC
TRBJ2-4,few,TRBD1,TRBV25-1,CASSENGQGRGNIQYF,TGTGCCAGCAGTGAAAATGGACAGGGGAGAGGGAACATTCAGTACTTC
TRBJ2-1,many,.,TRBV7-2,CASSHRQWGNSYNEQFF,TGTGCCAGCAGCCATCGACAGTGGGGGAATTCCTACAATGAGCAGTTCTTC
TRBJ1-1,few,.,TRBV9,CASSVGGAPRNTEAFF,TGTGCCAGCAGCGTAGGGGGGGCCCCAAGGAACACTGAAGCTTTCTTT
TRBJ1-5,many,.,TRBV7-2,CASSAGLRPQHF,TGTGCCAGCAGCGCAGGGTTACGGCCCCAGCATTTT
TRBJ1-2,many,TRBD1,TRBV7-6,CASSLEGAQGYTF,TGTGCCAGCAGCTTAGAGGGGGCGCAGGGCTACACCTTC
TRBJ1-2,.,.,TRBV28,CASSFPVGRSADYGYTF,TGTGCCAGCAGTTTCCCGGTGGGGCGCTCCGCGGACTATGGCTACACCTTC
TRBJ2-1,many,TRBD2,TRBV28,CASSYLAGGYNEQFF,TGTGCCAGCAGTTACCTAGCGGGAGGGTATAATGAGCAGTTCTTC
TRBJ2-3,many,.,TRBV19,CASSKSGDGVTQYF,TGTGCCAGTAGTAAATCGGGGGACGGAGTTACGCAGTATTTT
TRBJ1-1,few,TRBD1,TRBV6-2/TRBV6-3,CASRMGQTNTEAFF,TGTGCCAGCAGGATGGGACAGACGAACACTGAAGCTTTCTTT